The clone carrying this T cell receptor beta chain was seen only a few times. Antigen unknown. Full-length variable regions came from constant-region reverse primers plus semi-nested Nested Universal Primer A PCR. TCRdb re-called the 5' RACE reads with MiXCR, one entry per CDR3 protein. Counted here are tens of thousands of distinct CDR3 sequences, roughly 30% occurring once; the ten biggest clones make up 2% to 2.5%. Deletions cut 7 bases from V and 2 bases from J, with 17 bases between. Germline-derived CDR1 and CDR2 are MGHRA and YSYEKL. This CDR3 region has 15 residues. General observations from the study: Tumor Tregs overlapped most with tumor, then blood, naive CD4+ cells. The larger-cohort validation was restricted to a single TCR beta V-J rearrangement rather than whole repertoires.

Naive CD4+ cells had CD25+ Tregs removed. This clonotype was sampled from a female donor with breast cancer. Sequencing was performed on naive CD4+ T cells sorted from blood. Subset reported: naive CD4+ T cells, CD4+CD45RA+CD25-. The chain joins TRBV4-1 to TRBJ1-1, with a weak D call TRBD1 (6 bases). The CDR3 sequence: CASTGRGQTNTEAFF. The CDR3 DNA follows: TGCGCCAGCACCGGGAGGGGACAAACAAACACTGAAGCTTTCTTT.